This T cell receptor (beta chain) comes out of a study of blood T cell repertoires in COVID-19. Libraries were prepared by immunoSEQ multiplex PCR; TCRdb keeps only in-frame clonotypes and omits some of them. The sample includes around 240,000 clones, around 93% of them seen just once. CDR3 length: 13 amino acids. Trimming shortened V by 6 bases and J by 2 bases, and 11 bases separated the two germline ends. CDR1 is SNHLY, CDR2 FYNNEI, per germline. V and J are TRBV2 and TRBJ2-7; no definite D call. Material: PBMCs or T cells enriched from blood (not recorded which). This TCR came from a human donor in a cohort exposed to, infected with or recovered from COVID-19 (not recorded which). The donor label of this sample is uncertain. This CDR3 reads CASRYDKTYEQYF. CDR3 DNA: TGTGCCAGCAGGTATGACAAGACCTACGAGCAGTACTTC.